The following is a T cell receptor beta chain sequence with its context. The data were obtained in a study of cytomegalovirus exposure and HLA in healthy donors. The method was immunoSEQ multiplex PCR; TCRdb's version includes in-frame clones alone and lacks a portion of them. The sample records some 150,000 clones, roughly nine tenths being singletons. The CDR3 length is 13 residues. The J segment lost 3 bases and the V segment lost 4 bases, leaving 2 bases of the junction unmatched. CDR1 LNHDA and CDR2 SQIVND come from the germline V gene (reference sequence). The sequence derives from a woman aged 18-29 years in good health and CMV-seropositive. The source material was PBMCs. The chain couples TRBV19 to TRBJ1-1; 7 bases map to TRBD1. CDR3 region: CASSTQGDTEAFF. As DNA, the CDR3 is TGTGCCAGTAGTACCCAGGGGGACACTGAAGCTTTCTTT.